This record looks at one T cell receptor beta chain sequence and its context. Its antigen remains unidentified. Base qualities were left out, and no much larger clone turns up one base away. This sample stems from a study of identical twins (dated by TCRdb to 2016 to 2017). For context, the study as a whole: To test whether fetal clonotypes persist, the study used deep sequencing on TCR alpha and beta repertoires from monozygotic twins, unrelated adults of various ages, and cord blood. Replicate twin experiments were performed at different times using different library preparation protocols to rule out contamination. Broad study findings and their caveats: Out-of-frame TCR alpha sharing in monozygotic twins was systematically underestimated by recombination models, whereas sharing between unrelated individuals was in agreement with the recombination models. Fewer insertions were carried by abundant cord blood beta clonotypes; a weaker similar trend was observed in young adult naive repertoires, while no such trend was observed in memory repertoires. Because the same donors could not be followed over many years, conclusions were based on cross-sectional statistical analysis. In beta out-of-frame sequences, excess twin sharing was weaker, because having fewer shared sequences lowered the signal-to-noise ratio. Zero-insertion analyses could be partly confounded by invariant T cells such as MAIT and iNKT, though diverse VJ usage argued against such confounding for most clonotypes. Compared with coincidental sharing between unrelated individuals, out-of-frame TCR alpha sequences shared between twins showed an excess of sequences with low generation probability.

The germline ends are 11 bases apart after V is trimmed by 3 bases and J by 8 bases. Its CDR3 holds 13 amino acids, cysteine through phenylalanine. Only CDR3 DNA remains: 39 bases, in frame from the first base. The library was generated by 5' RACE. The sequencer listed for this sample is Illumina HiSeq 2000. Template switching added a universal primer binding site, and the final cDNA carried a unique molecular identifier that allowed TCR cDNA molecules to be counted accurately. Specific primers in the conserved constant-segment region were used to synthesize first-strand cDNA for the TCR alpha and beta chains. To control for contamination, every cDNA library carried two barcodes: a SMART-Mk sample barcode plus Illumina barcodes. TruSeq adapter sequences, together with Illumina sample barcodes, were added in two successive PCR steps. The Illumina HiSeq platform was used with custom primers to sequence TCR alpha and beta cDNA libraries. Regarding the original processing steps: Raw reads were processed with MiGEC to extract unique molecular identifiers, and MiXCR was used to determine CDR3 positions. For each individual, recombination models were inferred using an EM algorithm with the repgenHMM and IGoR tools. The analysis of shared clonotypes was done with the tcR package in R, with sharing normalized by the product of cloneset sizes. To study raw recombination without the effects of thymic and clonal selection, out-of-frame nonproductive sequences were analyzed. The public reads were quality trimmed at Q25 with fastp and then assembled into clones with MiXCR by TCRdb, keeping productive beta chains. Each record represents a unique CDR3 protein, reported with the most common genes and DNA among its rows. The V and J calls and clone size come from TCRdb's table, not from the authors' own analysis. The sample table shows about 690,000 distinct CDR3 sequences, and about 20% are seen once. The biggest ten clones account for more than 4% of the sample.

Every donor was a healthy Caucasian. The twin cohort comprised three pairs of female monozygotic twins, all aged about 18 to 29 years. Peripheral blood mononuclear cells were used as the source from which RNA for TCR libraries was isolated. These data also formed part of another study, on T cells expressing NK-cell markers. As the second study states: In sorted CD3+CD56+NKG2C+, CD3+CD56+NKG2C- and CD3+CD56-NKG2C+ T-cell subsets from several donors, TCR beta-chain repertoires were profiled. Among the eight sequenced donors, only one was HCMV-seronegative, while the other seven were HCMV-seropositive. In several experiments an anti-gammadeltaTCR antibody was added to restrict sorting to alphabetaTCR-expressing T cells. In more than 5 donors, the dominant CD3+CD56+NKG2C+ clonotypes ranked among the top 10 CD8+ clonotypes, making up about 1.0-7.5% of CD8+ T cells. Those dominant clonotypes were again the most abundant among CD3+CD56-NKG2C+ cells in several donors, at roughly 28.3-60.1%. Whether the expanded NKG2C-expressing T cell clones were specific for HCMV antigens remained unclear. All eight donors whose samples were sequenced were randomly selected healthy volunteers, three of them men and five women. To determine HCMV serostatus, a commercial ELISA kit was used to detect HCMV-specific IgG in serum. Bulk peripheral blood T-cell repertoires were additionally sequenced from unsorted PBMC for six donors. MIGEC handled demultiplexing of the reads and grouping by UMI, while MiTCR was used to assemble and quantify clonotypes. To exclude erroneous sequences, only TCR cDNA sequences supported by at least two reads were retained. The tcR package was used for downstream repertoire analysis, with clonotypes matched between fractions based on CDR3 nucleotide sequence plus V segment. Antigen specificity was annotated against VDJdb with VDJmatch, allowing one amino acid substitution in CDR3.

The receptor's source is a woman aged 18-30 years in good health. The chain was built from TRBV12-3 or TRBV12-4 and TRBJ2-1, with no reliable assignment of the D segment. Material for sequencing was PBMCs. The CDR3 protein: CASSFPGLDEQFF. The nucleotide sequence is TGTGCCAGCAGTTTTCCGGGCTTGGATGAGCAGTTCTTC.